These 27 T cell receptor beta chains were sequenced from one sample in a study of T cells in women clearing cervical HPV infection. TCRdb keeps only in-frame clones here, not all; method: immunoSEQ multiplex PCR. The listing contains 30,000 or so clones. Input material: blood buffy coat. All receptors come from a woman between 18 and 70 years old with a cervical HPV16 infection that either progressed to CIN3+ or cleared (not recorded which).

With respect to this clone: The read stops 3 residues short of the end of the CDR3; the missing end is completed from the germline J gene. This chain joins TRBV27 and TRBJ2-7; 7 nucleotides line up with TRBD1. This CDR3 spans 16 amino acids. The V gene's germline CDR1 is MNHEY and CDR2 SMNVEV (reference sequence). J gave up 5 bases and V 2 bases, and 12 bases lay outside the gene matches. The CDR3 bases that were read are TGTGCCAGCAGTTTACCTCAGGAACAGGGGATGAACGAG. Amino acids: CASSLPQEQGMNE. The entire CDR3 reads CASSLPQEQGMNEQYF.

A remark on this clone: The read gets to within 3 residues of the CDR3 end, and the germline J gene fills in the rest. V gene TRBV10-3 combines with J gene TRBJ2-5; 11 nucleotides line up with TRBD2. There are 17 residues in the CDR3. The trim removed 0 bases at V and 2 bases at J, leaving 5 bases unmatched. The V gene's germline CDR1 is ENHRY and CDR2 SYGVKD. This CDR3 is CAISESLAGGRQETQYF. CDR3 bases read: TGTGCCATCAGTGAGTCGCTAGCGGGAGGAAGGCAAGAGACC.

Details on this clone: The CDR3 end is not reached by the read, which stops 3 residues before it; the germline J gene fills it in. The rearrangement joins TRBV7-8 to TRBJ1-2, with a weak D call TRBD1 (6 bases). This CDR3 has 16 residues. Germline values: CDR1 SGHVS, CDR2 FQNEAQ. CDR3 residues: CASSTLFPGHLRGYTF. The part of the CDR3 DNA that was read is TGTGCCAGCAGCACCTTATTTCCGGGACACTTACGGGGC.

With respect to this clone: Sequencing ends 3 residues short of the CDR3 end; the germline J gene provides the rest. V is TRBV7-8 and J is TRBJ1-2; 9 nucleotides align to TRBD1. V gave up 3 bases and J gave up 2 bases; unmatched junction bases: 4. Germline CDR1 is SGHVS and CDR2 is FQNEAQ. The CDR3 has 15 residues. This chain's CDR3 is CASSLTGTGNYGYTF. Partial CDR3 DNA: TGTGCCAGCAGCTTGACCGGGACAGGGAACTATGGC.

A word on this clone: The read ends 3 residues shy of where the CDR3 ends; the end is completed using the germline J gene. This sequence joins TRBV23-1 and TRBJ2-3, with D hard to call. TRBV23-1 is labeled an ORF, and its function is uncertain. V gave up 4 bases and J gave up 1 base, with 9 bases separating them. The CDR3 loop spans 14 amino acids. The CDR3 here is CASSRAGGTDTQYF. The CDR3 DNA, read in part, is TGCGCCAGCAGTCGGGCCGGCGGCACAGATACG.

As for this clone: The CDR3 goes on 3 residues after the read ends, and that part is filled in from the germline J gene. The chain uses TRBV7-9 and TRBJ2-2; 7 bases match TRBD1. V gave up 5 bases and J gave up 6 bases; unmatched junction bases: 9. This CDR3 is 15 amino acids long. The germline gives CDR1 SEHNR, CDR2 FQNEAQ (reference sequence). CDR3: CASSRRGLAAGELFF. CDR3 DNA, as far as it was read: TGTGCCAGCAGCCGAAGGGGGCTAGCTGCCGGGGAG.

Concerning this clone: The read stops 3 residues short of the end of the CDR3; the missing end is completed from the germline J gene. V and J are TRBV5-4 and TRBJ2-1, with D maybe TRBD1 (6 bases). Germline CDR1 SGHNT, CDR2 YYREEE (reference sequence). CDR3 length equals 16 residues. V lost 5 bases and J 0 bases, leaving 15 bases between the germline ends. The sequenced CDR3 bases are TGTGCCAGCAGACACAGGGAATTAAGCTCCTACAATGAG. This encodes CASRHRELSSYNE. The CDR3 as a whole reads CASRHRELSSYNEQFF.

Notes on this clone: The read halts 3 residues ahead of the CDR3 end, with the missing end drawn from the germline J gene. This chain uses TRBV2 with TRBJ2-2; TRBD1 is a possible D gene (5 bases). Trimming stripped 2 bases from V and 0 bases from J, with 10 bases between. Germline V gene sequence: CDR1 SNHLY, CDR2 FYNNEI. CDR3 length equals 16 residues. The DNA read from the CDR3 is TGTGCCAGCAGTGAACAAGCCAGGGCGAACACCGGGGAG. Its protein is CASSEQARANTGE. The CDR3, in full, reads CASSEQARANTGELFF.

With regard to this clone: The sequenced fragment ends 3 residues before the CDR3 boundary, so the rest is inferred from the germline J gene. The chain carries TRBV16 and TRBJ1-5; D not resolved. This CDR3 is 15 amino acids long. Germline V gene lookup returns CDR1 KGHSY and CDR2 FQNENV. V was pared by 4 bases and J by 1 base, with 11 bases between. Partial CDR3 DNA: TGTGCCAGCAGCCTCTTTGGCGGGAGCAATCAGCCC. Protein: CASSLFGGSNQP. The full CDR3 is CASSLFGGSNQPQHF.

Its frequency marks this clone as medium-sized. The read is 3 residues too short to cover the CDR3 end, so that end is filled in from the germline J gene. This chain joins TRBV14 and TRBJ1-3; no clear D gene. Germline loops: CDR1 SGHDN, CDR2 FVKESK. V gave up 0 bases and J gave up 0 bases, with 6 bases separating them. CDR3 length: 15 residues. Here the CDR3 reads CASSQDTSSGNTIYF. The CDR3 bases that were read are TGTGCCAGCAGCCAAGATACCAGCTCTGGAAACACC. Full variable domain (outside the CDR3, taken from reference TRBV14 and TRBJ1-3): EAGVTQFPSHSVIEKGQTVTLRCDPISGHDNLYWYRRVMGKEIKFLLHFVKESKQDESGMPNNRFLAERTGGTYSTLKVQPAELEDSGVYFCASSQDTSSGNTIYFGEGSWLTVV.

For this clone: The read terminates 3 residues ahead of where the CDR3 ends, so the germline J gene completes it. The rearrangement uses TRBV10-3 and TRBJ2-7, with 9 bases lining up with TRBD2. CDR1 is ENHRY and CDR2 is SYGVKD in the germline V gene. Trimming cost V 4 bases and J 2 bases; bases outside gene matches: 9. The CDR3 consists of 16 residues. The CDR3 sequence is CAISATLAGVTYEQYF. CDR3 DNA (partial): TGTGCCATCAGTGCTACTTTAGCGGGAGTAACCTACGAG.

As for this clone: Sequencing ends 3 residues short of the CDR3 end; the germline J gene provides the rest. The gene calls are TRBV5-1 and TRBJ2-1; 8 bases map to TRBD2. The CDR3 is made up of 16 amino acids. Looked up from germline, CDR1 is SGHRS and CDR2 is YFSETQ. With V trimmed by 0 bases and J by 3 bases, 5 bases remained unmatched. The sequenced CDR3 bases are TGCGCCAGCAGCTTGGAGCCAGCGGGAGTCTACAATGAG. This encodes CASSLEPAGVYNE. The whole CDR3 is CASSLEPAGVYNEQFF.

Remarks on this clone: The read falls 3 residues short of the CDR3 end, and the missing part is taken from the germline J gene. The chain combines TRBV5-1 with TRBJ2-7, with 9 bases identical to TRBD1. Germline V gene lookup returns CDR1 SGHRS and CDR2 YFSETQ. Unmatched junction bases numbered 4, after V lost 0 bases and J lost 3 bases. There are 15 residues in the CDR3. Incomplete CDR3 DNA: TGCGCCAGCAGCTTGGATGGGACAGGGTTCTACGAG. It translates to CASSLDGTGFYE. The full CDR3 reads CASSLDGTGFYEQYF. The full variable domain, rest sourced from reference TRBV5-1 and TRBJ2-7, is KAGVTQTPRYLIKTRGQQVTLSCSPISGHRSVSWYQQTPGQGLQFLFEYFSETQRNKGNFPGRFSGRQFSNSRSEMNVSTLELGDSALYLCASSLDGTGFYEQYFGPGTRLTVT.

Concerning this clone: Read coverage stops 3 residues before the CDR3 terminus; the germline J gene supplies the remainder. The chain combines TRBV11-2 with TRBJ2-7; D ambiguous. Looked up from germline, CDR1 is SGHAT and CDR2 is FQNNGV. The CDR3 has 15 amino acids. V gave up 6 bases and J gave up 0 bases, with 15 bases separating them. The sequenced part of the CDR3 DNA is TGTGCCAGCAGAGCCGAATCATCCGGCTCCTACGAG. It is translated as CASRAESSGSYE. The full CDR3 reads CASRAESSGSYEQYF.

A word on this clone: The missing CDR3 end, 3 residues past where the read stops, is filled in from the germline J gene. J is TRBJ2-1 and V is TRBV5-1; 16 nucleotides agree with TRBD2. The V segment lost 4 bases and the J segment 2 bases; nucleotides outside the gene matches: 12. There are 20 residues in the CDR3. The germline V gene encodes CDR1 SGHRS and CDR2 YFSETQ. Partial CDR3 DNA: TGCGCCAGCAGCATACGGCCGGGACTAGCGGGAGGGCTACCCTACAATGAG. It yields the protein CASSIRPGLAGGLPYNE. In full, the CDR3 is CASSIRPGLAGGLPYNEQFF.

The sequenced CDR3 bases are TGCAGTGCTAAAATGGGAGCGGGCTCAGATACG. Amino acids: CSAKMGAGSDT. The CDR3 reads in full as CSAKMGAGSDTQYF. The chain joins TRBV20-1 to TRBJ2-3; D might be TRBD2 (6 bases). The CDR3 is cut off 3 residues early in the read; its end comes from the germline J gene. CDR1 and CDR2 from the germline V gene are DFQATT and SNEGSKA (reference sequence). The V end lost 4 bases, the J end lost 4 bases, and 15 bases lay between the germline ends. CDR3 length: 14 amino acids.

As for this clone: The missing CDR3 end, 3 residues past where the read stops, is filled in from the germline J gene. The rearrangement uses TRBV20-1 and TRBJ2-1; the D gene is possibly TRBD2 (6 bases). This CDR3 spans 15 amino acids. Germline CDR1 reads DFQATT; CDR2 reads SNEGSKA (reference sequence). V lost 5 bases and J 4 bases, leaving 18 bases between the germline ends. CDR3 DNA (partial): TGCAGTGCTGCCCGCTCGGCTAGCGCGTACAATGAG. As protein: CSAARSASAYNE. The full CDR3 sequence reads CSAARSASAYNEQFF.

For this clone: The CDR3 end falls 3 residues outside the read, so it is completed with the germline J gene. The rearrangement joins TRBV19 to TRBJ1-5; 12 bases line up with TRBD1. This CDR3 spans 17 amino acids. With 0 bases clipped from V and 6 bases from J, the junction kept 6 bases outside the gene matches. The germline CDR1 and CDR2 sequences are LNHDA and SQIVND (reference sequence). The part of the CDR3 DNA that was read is TGTGCCAGTAGTATAGATCTTGGGACAGGGGGCGGTCAGCCC. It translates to CASSIDLGTGGGQP. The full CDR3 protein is CASSIDLGTGGGQPQHF.

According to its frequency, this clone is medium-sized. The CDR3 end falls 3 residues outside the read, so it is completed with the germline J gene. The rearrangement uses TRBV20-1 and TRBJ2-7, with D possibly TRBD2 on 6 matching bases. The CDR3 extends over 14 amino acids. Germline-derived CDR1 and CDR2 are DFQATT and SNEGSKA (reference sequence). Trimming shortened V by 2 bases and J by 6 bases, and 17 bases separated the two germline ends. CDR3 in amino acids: CSARMTSKDFEQYF. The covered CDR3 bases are TGCAGTGCTAGAATGACTAGTAAGGATTTCGAG.

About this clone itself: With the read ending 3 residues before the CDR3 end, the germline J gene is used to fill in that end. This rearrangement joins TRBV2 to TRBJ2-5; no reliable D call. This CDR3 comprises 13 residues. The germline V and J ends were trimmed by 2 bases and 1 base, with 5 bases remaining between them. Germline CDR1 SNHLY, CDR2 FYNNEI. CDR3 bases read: TGTGCCAGCAGTGAACTATTCCAAGAGACC. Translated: CASSELFQET. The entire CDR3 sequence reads CASSELFQETQYF.

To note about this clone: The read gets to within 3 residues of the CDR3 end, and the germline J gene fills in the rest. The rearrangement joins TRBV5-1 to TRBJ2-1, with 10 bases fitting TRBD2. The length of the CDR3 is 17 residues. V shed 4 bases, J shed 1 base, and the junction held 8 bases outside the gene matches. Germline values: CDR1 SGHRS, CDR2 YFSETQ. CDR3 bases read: TGCGCCAGCAGCGCCTCTGGACTAGCGGATTCCTACAATGAG. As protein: CASSASGLADSYNE. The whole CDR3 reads CASSASGLADSYNEQFF.

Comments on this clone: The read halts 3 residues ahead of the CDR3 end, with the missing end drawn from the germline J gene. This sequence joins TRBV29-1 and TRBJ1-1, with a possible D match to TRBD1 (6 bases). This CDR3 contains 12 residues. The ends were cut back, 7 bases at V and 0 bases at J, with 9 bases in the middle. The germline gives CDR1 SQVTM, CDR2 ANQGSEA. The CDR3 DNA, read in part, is TGCAGCGCCGGACAGTTGAACACTGAA. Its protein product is CSAGQLNTE. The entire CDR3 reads CSAGQLNTEAFF.

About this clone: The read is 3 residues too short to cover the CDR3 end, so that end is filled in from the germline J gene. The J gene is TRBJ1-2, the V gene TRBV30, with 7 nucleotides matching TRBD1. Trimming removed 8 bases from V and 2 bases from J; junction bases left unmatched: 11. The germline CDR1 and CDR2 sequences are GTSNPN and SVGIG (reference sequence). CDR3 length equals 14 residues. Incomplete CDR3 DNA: TGTGCCGCTACCGGGACAGCGATCAACTATGGC. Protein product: CAATGTAINYG. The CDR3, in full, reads CAATGTAINYGYTF.

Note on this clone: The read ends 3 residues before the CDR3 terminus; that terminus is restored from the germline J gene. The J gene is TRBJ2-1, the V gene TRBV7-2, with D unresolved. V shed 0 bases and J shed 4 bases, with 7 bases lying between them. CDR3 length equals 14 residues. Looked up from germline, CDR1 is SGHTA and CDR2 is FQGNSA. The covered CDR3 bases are TGTGCCAGCAGCTTAGCTAGCAGATACAATGAG. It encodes CASSLASRYNE. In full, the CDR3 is CASSLASRYNEQFF.

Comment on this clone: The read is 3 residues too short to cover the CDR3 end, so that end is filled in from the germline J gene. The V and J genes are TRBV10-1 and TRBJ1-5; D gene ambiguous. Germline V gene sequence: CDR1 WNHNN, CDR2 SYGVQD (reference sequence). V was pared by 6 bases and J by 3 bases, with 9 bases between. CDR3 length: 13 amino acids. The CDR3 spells CASRRGSNQPQHF. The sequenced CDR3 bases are TGCGCCAGCAGGCGAGGGTCCAATCAGCCC.

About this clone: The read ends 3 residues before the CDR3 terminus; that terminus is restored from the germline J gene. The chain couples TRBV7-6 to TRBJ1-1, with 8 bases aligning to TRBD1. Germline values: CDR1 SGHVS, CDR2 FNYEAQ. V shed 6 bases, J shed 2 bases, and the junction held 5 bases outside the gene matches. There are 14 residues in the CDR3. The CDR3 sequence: CASRSGQENTEAFF. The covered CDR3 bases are TGTGCCAGCAGGTCGGGACAGGAAAACACTGAA.

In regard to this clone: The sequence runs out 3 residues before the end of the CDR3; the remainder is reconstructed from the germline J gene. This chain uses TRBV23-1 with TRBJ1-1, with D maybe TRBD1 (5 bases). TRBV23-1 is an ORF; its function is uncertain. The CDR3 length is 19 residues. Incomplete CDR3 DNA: TGCGCCAGCAGTCAACAACCCATCCAGGGCCGAGGCCCACAAGAGACA. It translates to CASSQQPIQGRGPQET. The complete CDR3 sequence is CASSQQPIQGRGPQETAFF.